This T cell receptor (beta chain) was identified during a study of regulatory and conventional T cells in RAG deficiency. Study-level findings and limits: In Omenn syndrome, Treg and Tconv repertoires overlapped >75%. Treg unique TCR beta sequences were about 91-fold fewer in Omenn syndrome and CID/AS patients than controls. Shannon entropy fell and Simpson indices rose in RAG-deficient patients.

Genomic DNA came from blood regulatory T cells gated CD4+ CD25-high CD127-low. As for this clone: Its specificity is unknown.

Profiled with immunoSEQ multiplex PCR; TCRdb holds only in-frame clones, not every one. This sample has about 28,000 clones; about 90% occur once, and the top ten carry over 0.8%. The CDR3 runs to 13 residues. Germline CDR1 and CDR2: SEHNR and FQNEAQ (reference sequence). Trimming pared 2 bases from V and 2 bases from J, leaving 6 bases between. The sample also formed part of further work on regulatory T cells. That report notes: Amplification used 52 TRBV primers and 13 TRBJ primers.

The V gene is TRBV7-9, the J gene TRBJ1-1; D not resolved. The sequence was collected from a human donor in good health. Sequencing was performed on Tregs sorted from blood. CDR3 loop: CASSLRGNTEAFF. CDR3 nucleotide sequence: TGTGCCAGCAGCTTACGGGGTAACACTGAAGCTTTCTTT.